This T cell receptor beta chain was sequenced during a study of T cell changes during pregnancy in multiple sclerosis. Clones were sequenced by immunoSEQ multiplex PCR, and TCRdb holds only the in-frame ones, with some missing. The sample lists about 70,000 clones; 94% were seen once. Germline values: CDR1 SGHKS, CDR2 YYEKEE (reference sequence). The CDR3 has 19 amino acids. The junction had 12 bases not matched to a gene; V was cut back by 0 bases and J by 0 bases. The chain links TRBV5-5 to TRBJ1-1; 9 nucleotides agree with TRBD1. Sequencing used peripheral blood, obtained in the third trimester of pregnancy. This clonotype was obtained from a female donor with multiple sclerosis, enrolled in a pregnancy study. The CDR3 DNA sequence: TGTGCCAGCAGCTTGGGGGCTTTAGAGGGACAGGGTTTGAACACTGAAGCTTTCTTT. It codes for CASSLGALEGQGLNTEAFF. Looking up the rest from reference TRBV5-5 and TRBJ1-1 gives the full variable domain: DAGVTQSPTHLIKTRGQQVTLRCSPISGHKSVSWYQQVLGQGPQFIFQYYEKEERGRGNFPDRFSARQFPNYSSELNVNALLLGDSALYLCASSLGALEGQGLNTEAFFGQGTRLTVV.